Each of the 25 T cell receptor beta chains below was sequenced from the same sample in a study of CD8 T cells in Susac syndrome (dated by TCRdb to about 2019). Library preparation used the immunoSEQ multiplex PCR assay. RNA was extracted with the RNeasy kit and roughly 0.5 to 1 ug was reverse transcribed using random hexamers. TCRdb reprocessing: public reads trimmed at Q25 with fastp, clones called with MiXCR, in-frame beta chains kept. Every entry covers one CDR3 protein and lists the most common genes and DNA from its rows. Recorded for this sample are some 220,000 distinct CDR3 sequences; around 96% of them occurred a single time. 0.095% of the sample lies in the top ten. Sequenced sample: CD4+ T cells from PBMCs. The receptors were sampled from a human donor with multiple sclerosis.

This clonotype was found once. This rearrangement joins TRBV18 to TRBJ1-1; unclear D gene. Germline lookup yields CDR1 KGHSH and CDR2 LQKENI. The CDR3 loop spans 15 amino acids. The V end lost 0 bases, the J end lost 7 bases, and 15 bases lay between the germline ends. This chain's CDR3 is CASSPPRTEEDEAFF. CDR3 nucleotides: TGTGCCAGCTCACCACCGAGGACGGAGGAAGATGAAGCTTTCTTT.

V gene TRBV7-2 combines with J gene TRBJ2-3; D not resolved. The CDR3 has 13 residues. Germline values: CDR1 SGHTA, CDR2 FQGNSA. Deletions cut 4 bases from V and 4 bases from J, with 9 bases between. The CDR3 region is CASSSLVPDTQYF. CDR3 bases: TGTGCCAGCAGCTCACTCGTCCCAGATACGCAGTATTTT.

The V gene is TRBV3-1, the J gene TRBJ2-3; TRBD2 might be the D (5 bases). The CDR3 totals 16 residues. In germline, CDR1 is LGHDT, CDR2 YNNKEL (reference sequence). V gave up 4 bases and J gave up 1 base, with 15 bases separating them. The CDR3: CASSPPGRRGTDTQYF. In DNA, the CDR3 is TGTGCCAGCAGCCCACCCGGGCGGCGGGGCACAGATACGCAGTATTTT.

In its sample, this clonotype was seen once. The chain couples TRBV11-2 to TRBJ2-7; 7 nucleotides align to TRBD2. Germline V gene sequence: CDR1 SGHAT, CDR2 FQNNGV. V was clipped by 2 bases and J by 5 bases; unmatched bases: 15. CDR3 length: 17 residues. Here the CDR3 reads CASSLNGFGLGFHEQYF. CDR3 DNA sequence: TGTGCCAGCAGCTTAAATGGTTTTGGACTAGGGTTCCACGAGCAGTACTTC. The whole variable domain, filled in from reference TRBV11-2 and TRBJ2-7, reads EAGVAQSPRYKIIEKRQSVAFWCNPISGHATLYWYQQILGQGPKLLIQFQNNGVVDDSQLPKDRFSAERLKGVDSTLKIQPAKLEDSAVYLCASSLNGFGLGFHEQYFGPGTRLTVT.

This rearrangement joins TRBV6-1 to TRBJ1-6; D unresolved. V was shortened by 6 bases and J by 1 base, with 16 bases between the two germline ends. Germline loops: CDR1 MNHNS, CDR2 SASEGT. This CDR3 region has 17 residues. CDR3 in amino acids: CASSPLLRRSYNSPLHF. CDR3 sequence (DNA): TGTGCCAGCAGCCCCCTCTTAAGAAGGTCCTATAATTCACCCCTCCACTTT.

The rearrangement joins TRBV13 to TRBJ2-1, with 7 bases identical to TRBD1. The V and J ends lost 8 bases and 0 bases, in that order; junction bases with no gene match: 7. The length of the CDR3 is 15 residues. The germline CDR1 and CDR2 sequences are PRHDT and FYEKMQ (reference sequence). This CDR3 is CASQPGQSSYNEQFF. CDR3 DNA: TGTGCCAGCCAACCGGGACAGAGCTCCTACAATGAGCAGTTCTTC.

The chain couples TRBV4-2 to TRBJ2-1, with D perhaps TRBD2 (5 bases). This CDR3 region has 16 residues. Trimming removed 1 base from V and 3 bases from J, with 13 bases in between. Looked up from germline, CDR1 is LGHNA and CDR2 is YNFKEQ. Written as DNA, the CDR3 is TGTGCCAGCAGCCAAGTCCAGCGGACCATCTACAATGAGCAGTTCTTC. Translating it yields CASSQVQRTIYNEQFF.

The chain combines TRBV20-1 with TRBJ2-2; TRBD1 matches at 7 bases. Germline values: CDR1 DFQATT, CDR2 SNEGSKA (reference sequence). The V segment lost 6 bases and the J segment 5 bases; nucleotides outside the gene matches: 6. The CDR3 spans 13 residues. The DNA for the CDR3 is TGCAGTGCGGACGACAGGGCTACCGGGGAGCTGTTTTTT. Protein sequence: CSADDRATGELFF.

The V gene is TRBV4-1, the J gene TRBJ1-1; TRBD1 matches 7 bases. Germline trimming cut 3 bases from V and 0 bases from J; bases unmatched to any gene: 7. Germline CDR1 MGHRA, CDR2 YSYEKL. The CDR3 runs to 16 residues. DNA of the CDR3: TGCGCCAGCAGCCAGCATACAGGGGCCATGAACACTGAAGCTTTCTTT. It yields the protein CASSQHTGAMNTEAFF.

The chain carries TRBV25-1 and TRBJ2-1; D call uncertain. V lost 8 bases to trimming and J lost 0 bases, with 8 bases between them. CDR1 and CDR2 from the germline V gene are MGHDK and SYGVNS. The CDR3 contains 13 residues. CDR3 DNA sequence: TGTGCCAGCCATGAGGACTCCTACAATGAGCAGTTCTTC. Residues: CASHEDSYNEQFF. Supplemented by reference TRBV25-1 and TRBJ2-1, the full variable domain reads EADIYQTPRYLVIGTGKKITLECSQTMGHDKMYWYQQDPGMELHLIHYSYGVNSTEKGDLSSESTVSRIRTEHFPLTLESARPSHTSQYLCASHEDSYNEQFFGPGTRLTVL.

The chain recombines TRBV20-1 with TRBJ2-3, with D unclear. Germline V gene data show CDR1 as DFQATT and CDR2 as SNEGSKA (reference sequence). V lost 3 bases and J lost 2, with 6 bases in between. This CDR3 has 12 residues. The CDR3 region is CSASENTDTQYF. The DNA for the CDR3 is TGCAGTGCTAGCGAGAACACAGATACGCAGTATTTT.

V and J are TRBV23-1 and TRBJ1-5; D is possibly TRBD1 (5 bases). TRBV23-1 is designated an ORF whose function remains uncertain. This CDR3 region has 16 residues. The germline V and J ends were trimmed by 0 bases and 0 bases, with 9 bases remaining between them. The CDR3 loop is CASSQSTGPSNQPQHF. The CDR3 coding sequence is TGCGCCAGCAGTCAATCGACGGGACCTAGCAATCAGCCCCAGCATTTT.

This clonotype came up once. The J gene is TRBJ1-6, the V gene TRBV3-1; D unclear. V lost 4 bases to trimming and J lost 14 bases, with 12 bases between them. This CDR3 contains 12 residues. CDR1 is LGHDT, CDR2 YNNKEL, per germline (reference sequence). For the CDR3, the DNA is TGTGCCAGCAGCCTAGGCCTGGGATCCCTCCACTTT. Translated: CASSLGLGSLHF.

V usage is TRBV7-9 and J usage is TRBJ2-7, with D unresolved. The CDR3 consists of 12 residues. The V end was cut by 3 bases, the J end by 4 bases, with 7 bases between. Per the germline V gene, CDR1 is SEHNR and CDR2 is FQNEAQ (reference sequence). CDR3 bases: TGTGCCAGCAGCTTTTTAGAATACGAGCAGTACTTC. Amino acid sequence: CASSFLEYEQYF.

This clonotype was seen once. The V call is TRBV25-1, the J call TRBJ2-7; 10 bases map to TRBD1. With V trimmed by 3 bases and J by 6 bases, 8 bases remained unmatched. The CDR3 consists of 15 residues. Per germline, CDR1 MGHDK and CDR2 SYGVNS. The CDR3 DNA follows: TGTGCCAGCAGTGACCCGGGACAGGGGCCGTTCGAGCAGTACTTC. It translates to CASSDPGQGPFEQYF.

This clonotype was detected once. The J gene is TRBJ2-3, the V gene TRBV19; a weak D match, TRBD2 (5 bases). Germline CDR1 reads LNHDA; CDR2 reads SQIVND (reference sequence). With 4 bases removed from V and 5 bases from J, the gap between germline ends came to 16 bases. This CDR3 is 15 amino acids long. In DNA, the CDR3 is TGTGCCAGTAGTACCACCGGGATGCGCGTAGATACGCAGTATTTT. Its protein is CASSTTGMRVDTQYF.

This clonotype occurred a few times. Written as DNA, the CDR3 is TGTGCCAGCAGCCGACAGCCTCTTTATGGCTACACCTTC. Its protein product is CASSRQPLYGYTF. V usage is TRBV6-1 and J usage is TRBJ1-2, with a tentative D call TRBD1 (5 bases). Trimming stripped 6 bases from V and 5 bases from J, with 13 bases between. This CDR3 spans 13 amino acids. The V gene's germline CDR1 is MNHNS and CDR2 SASEGT.

J is TRBJ1-2 and V is TRBV3-1; D is perhaps TRBD1 (5 bases). Trimming removed 7 bases from V and 4 bases from J, with 16 bases in between. CDR1 and CDR2 from the germline V gene are LGHDT and YNNKEL (reference sequence). The CDR3 has 14 amino acids. The CDR3 reads CASKAGWTTYGYTF. Here the CDR3 DNA reads TGTGCCAGCAAAGCCGGGTGGACAACCTATGGCTACACCTTC.

The rearrangement joins TRBV3-1 to TRBJ1-5, with unresolved D. Trimming took off 1 base at V and 3 bases at J, with 7 bases between the two ends. From germline, CDR1 is LGHDT and CDR2 YNNKEL (reference sequence). The CDR3 runs 14 residues. CDR3 loop: CASSQAPNNQPQHF. The CDR3 DNA reads TGTGCCAGCAGCCAAGCTCCTAACAATCAGCCCCAGCATTTT. Supplemented by reference TRBV3-1 and TRBJ1-5, the full variable domain reads DTAVSQTPKYLVTQMGNDKSIKCEQNLGHDTMYWYKQDSKKFLKIMFSYNNKELIINETVPNRFSPKSPDKAHLNLHINSLELGDSAVYFCASSQAPNNQPQHFGDGTRLSIL.

This clonotype was seen once. The rearrangement joins TRBV7-6 to TRBJ2-5; TRBD2 agrees at 7 bases. The CDR3 totals 15 residues. Germline CDR1 and CDR2: SGHVS and FNYEAQ. V lost 3 bases, J lost 0 bases, and 4 bases stayed unmatched. The CDR3 loop is CASSLLAANQETQYF. CDR3 coding DNA: TGTGCCAGCAGCTTGCTAGCGGCGAACCAAGAGACCCAGTACTTC.

This rearrangement joins TRBV30 to TRBJ1-5; D may be TRBD1 (5 bases). Germline CDR1 reads GTSNPN; CDR2 reads SVGIG (reference sequence). The CDR3 is 14 residues long. Trimming stripped 0 bases from V and 4 bases from J, with 10 bases between. CDR3 residues: CAWSVDSRNQPQHF. The CDR3 nucleotides are TGTGCCTGGAGTGTCGACAGCCGAAATCAGCCCCAGCATTTT.

V gene TRBV13 combines with J gene TRBJ1-1; D gene ambiguous. Germline loops: CDR1 PRHDT, CDR2 FYEKMQ (reference sequence). The CDR3 covers 16 residues. Trimming removed 0 bases from V and 4 bases from J, with 15 bases in between. CDR3: CASSLGMFRLPTEAFF. The DNA for the CDR3 is TGTGCCAGCAGCTTAGGCATGTTCCGGCTCCCCACTGAAGCTTTCTTT.

J is TRBJ2-5 and V is TRBV12-3 or TRBV12-4; 7 nucleotides agree with TRBD1. V lost 7 bases and J lost 4; bases outside the gene matches: 6. The CDR3 has 13 residues. The CDR3 loop reads CASNPTGRETQYF. The CDR3 nucleotides are TGTGCCAGCAACCCGACAGGGAGAGAGACCCAGTACTTC.

The rearrangement uses TRBV20-1 and TRBJ1-2; D not certain. Germline loops: CDR1 DFQATT, CDR2 SNEGSKA (reference sequence). The CDR3 loop spans 12 amino acids. V was cut by 2 bases and J by 1 base, with 5 bases left in between. The CDR3 loop is CSARPSNYGYTF. The DNA for the CDR3 is TGCAGTGCTAGACCCAGTAACTATGGCTACACCTTC.

V is TRBV20-1 and J is TRBJ2-7; possibly TRBD1 for D (5 bases). The V gene's germline CDR1 is DFQATT and CDR2 SNEGSKA (reference sequence). This CDR3 spans 14 amino acids. V was trimmed by 6 bases and J by 3 bases, leaving 18 bases between them. The CDR3 DNA sequence: TGCAGTGCGACGCCAGAGAATAGGGGCTACGAGCAGTACTTC. It codes for CSATPENRGYEQYF.